Below, one T cell receptor beta chain is given with its context. The data are from a study of cytomegalovirus exposure and HLA in healthy donors. The J segment lost 7 bases and the V segment lost 2 bases, leaving 7 bases of the junction unmatched. Per germline, CDR1 SQVTM and CDR2 ANQGSEA. The CDR3 is 13 amino acids. It was with 60 Vbeta and 13 Jbeta primers that the PCR ran. Assay used: immunoSEQ multiplex PCR; TCRdb lists only in-frame clones, some missing. This table has 25,000 to 30,000 clones, more than 55% appearing once. Sequenced material: PBMCs. This sequence originates from a male donor in good health and CMV-seropositive. The V and J genes are TRBV29-1 and TRBJ2-7; 8 bases are shared with TRBD1. The CDR3 DNA follows: TGCAGCGTTGAACACAGGGGGATGGGGGAGCAGTACTTC. Protein sequence: CSVEHRGMGEQYF.